This is a list of T cell receptor beta chains from one sample in a study of cytomegalovirus exposure and HLA in healthy donors. Method: immunoSEQ multiplex PCR; TCRdb's copy keeps in-frame clones and lacks some. The top ten hold 4.5% to 6% of the sample, which has roughly 150,000 clones, approximately 80% seen once. Sequenced material: PBMCs. The receptor source for this set is a man aged 25-45 years in good health and CMV-seropositive. CDR3s include the opening cysteine and the closing phenylalanine or tryptophan.

cdr3_aa j_call v_call
CASSLGKTGPRTEAFF TRBJ1-1 TRBV7-9
CASSQDYRGATEAFF TRBJ1-1 TRBV4-3
CASSPGQTGNTEAFF TRBJ1-1 TRBV19
CASSLQAGVFPYNEQFF TRBJ2-1 TRBV5-5
CASSLEGTGTYNEQFF TRBJ2-1 TRBV27
CASSPRIGREDTGELFF TRBJ2-2 TRBV18
CASSAAGSAAEQFF TRBJ2-1 TRBV28
CATSRAGESGNTIYF TRBJ1-3 TRBV15
CAWSPDFGDYGYTF TRBJ1-2 TRBV30
CASSQEPGQHTEAFF TRBJ1-1 TRBV4-1
CASSLSYAYEQYF TRBJ2-7 TRBV27
CASSLYIMRGIDSNQPQHF TRBJ1-5 TRBV28
CASSLRTHDYTQYF TRBJ2-3 TRBV27
CASSLDAVSTDTQYF TRBJ2-3 TRBV7-2
CASSLDRYRDNEQYF TRBJ2-7 TRBV7-9
CASSQPRGLREGYTF TRBJ1-2 TRBV4-1
CASSVRDTYEQYF TRBJ2-7 TRBV6-1
CASSVGGSGGGAETQYF TRBJ2-5 TRBV9
CATRTSGMIEQFF TRBJ2-1 TRBV7-2
CASSIAGGVDNEQFF TRBJ2-1 TRBV27
CASSLDGVYGYTF TRBJ1-2 TRBV5-4
CASSLLSGTYEQYF TRBJ2-7 TRBV28
CASSLDKGNQPQHF TRBJ1-5 TRBV7-2
CSVENAAGIFQETQYF TRBJ2-5 TRBV29-1
CASSPANRGWTEAFF TRBJ1-1 TRBV4-1
CASSRGGIGPATDTQYF TRBJ2-3 TRBV7-8
CASSFFGTSRYNEQFF TRBJ2-1 TRBV5-1
CASSATGLGDTQYF TRBJ2-3 TRBV6-5
CASSLSTRVETGELFF TRBJ2-2 TRBV5-1
CASSSLTSGGVRDTQYF TRBJ2-3 TRBV5-4
CASSEGASAYEQYF TRBJ2-7 TRBV5-1
CASSRRQGMHEQYF TRBJ2-7 TRBV5-6
CASSGPGGNTIYF TRBJ1-3 TRBV6-5
CASSLGLGNQPQHF TRBJ1-5 TRBV28
CASSLPGHYEQYF TRBJ2-7 TRBV28
CASSPPKLAGAHNEQFF TRBJ2-1 TRBV18
CASSLRSWTGSYNEQFF TRBJ2-1 TRBV11-3
CASSLTSGRAVEQFF TRBJ2-1 TRBV5-4
CASSIGRGGSGANGLTF TRBJ2-6 TRBV19
CASSLDRLYEQYF TRBJ2-7 TRBV7-6
CASTGGQGPFLAKNIQYF TRBJ2-4 TRBV7-9
CSSSPTDTYEQYF TRBJ2-7 TRBV7-9
CASSPGDREASPLHF TRBJ1-6 TRBV7-6
CASRLTGENQPQHF TRBJ1-5 TRBV2
CASSQDEPRGFNQPQHF TRBJ1-5 TRBV4-1
CASSEVGTTNEKLFF TRBJ1-4 TRBV25-1
CASSPTGETQYF TRBJ2-5 TRBV7-9
CASSHRENEGGELFF TRBJ2-2 TRBV7-9
CASSLIAGEQYF TRBJ2-7 TRBV28
CASSRTSGTPSYEQYF TRBJ2-7 TRBV7-9
CASSPGGAREYEQYF TRBJ2-7 TRBV13
CASSQDTSGRWNEQFF TRBJ2-1 TRBV4-1
CASSLVPGGPGDTQYF TRBJ2-3 TRBV7-2
CASSRRTGGLGETQYF TRBJ2-5 TRBV5-6
CASSLGTSGTPETQYF TRBJ2-5 TRBV18
CASSLVAGGPQTQYF TRBJ2-5 TRBV5-1
CASSFTGDNEQFF TRBJ2-1 TRBV5-1
CSSSRTGEQETQYF TRBJ2-5 TRBV7-9
CASSSPPRVRSNQPQHF TRBJ1-5 TRBV28
CASSPRAGQGAETQYF TRBJ2-5 TRBV4-3